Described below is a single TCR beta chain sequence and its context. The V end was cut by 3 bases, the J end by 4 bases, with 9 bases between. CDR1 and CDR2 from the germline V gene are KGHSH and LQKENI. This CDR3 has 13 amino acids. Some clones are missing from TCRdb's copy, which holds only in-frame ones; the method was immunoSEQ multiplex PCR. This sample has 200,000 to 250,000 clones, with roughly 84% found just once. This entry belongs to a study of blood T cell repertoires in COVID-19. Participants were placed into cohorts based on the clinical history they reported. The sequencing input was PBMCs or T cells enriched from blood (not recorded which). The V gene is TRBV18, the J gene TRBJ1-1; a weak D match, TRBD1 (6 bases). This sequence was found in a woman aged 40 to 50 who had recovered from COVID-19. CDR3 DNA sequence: TGTGCCAGCTCACCGGTAGGGGGCACTGAAGCTTTCTTT. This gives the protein CASSPVGGTEAFF.